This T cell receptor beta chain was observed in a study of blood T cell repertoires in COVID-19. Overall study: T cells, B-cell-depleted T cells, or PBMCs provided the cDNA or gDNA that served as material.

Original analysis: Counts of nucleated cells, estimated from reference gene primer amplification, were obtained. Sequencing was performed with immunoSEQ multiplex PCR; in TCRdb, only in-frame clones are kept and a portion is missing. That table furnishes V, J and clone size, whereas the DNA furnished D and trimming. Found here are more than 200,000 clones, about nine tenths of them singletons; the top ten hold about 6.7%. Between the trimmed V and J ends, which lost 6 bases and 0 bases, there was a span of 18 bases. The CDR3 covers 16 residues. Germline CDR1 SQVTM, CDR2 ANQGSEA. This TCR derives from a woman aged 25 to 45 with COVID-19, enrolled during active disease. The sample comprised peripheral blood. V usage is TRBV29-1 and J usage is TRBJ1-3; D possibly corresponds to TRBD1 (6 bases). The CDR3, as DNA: TGCAGCGTCAACACACAGGGTTCCCTCTCTGGAAACACCATATATTTT. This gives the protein CSVNTQGSLSGNTIYF. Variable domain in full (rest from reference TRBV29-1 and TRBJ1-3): SAVISQKPSRDICQRGTSLTIQCQVDSQVTMMFWYRQQPGQSLTLIATANQGSEATYESGFVIDKFPISRPNLTFSTLTVSNMSPEDSSIYLCSVNTQGSLSGNTIYFGEGSWLTVV.